What follows are 32 T cell receptor beta chains derived from one specimen sequenced in a study of beta chain features in type 1 diabetes. All of the isolated RNA was reverse transcribed, so expressed TCRB transcripts were sequenced. Assay used: immunoSEQ multiplex PCR; TCRdb lists only in-frame clones, some missing. The sample includes roughly 610,000 clones, roughly 15% of them seen just once. Input material: naive CD4+ T cells from blood. The source of these receptors is a young man in good health.

The CDR3 nucleotides read TGTGCCTCCGATCGCGAACGGGGGCGATACAATGAGCAGTTCTTC. This encodes CASDRERGRYNEQFF. The gene calls are TRBV30 and TRBJ2-1, with D perhaps given as TRBD1 or TRBD2 (6 bases each). Trimming pared 7 bases from V and 4 bases from J, leaving 20 bases between. Germline V gene data show CDR1 as GTSNPN and CDR2 as SVGIG (reference sequence). The CDR3 runs 15 residues.

CDR3 sequence reads: CASSLAEGYTEAFF. CDR3 in DNA: TGCGCCAGCAGCTTGGCAGAAGGGTACACTGAAGCTTTCTTT. V and J are TRBV5-1 and TRBJ1-1; D gene ambiguous. CDR3 size: 14 residues. Germline lookup yields CDR1 SGHRS and CDR2 YFSETQ. Trimming removed 0 bases from V and 3 bases from J, with 9 bases in between.

The chain couples TRBV4-2 to TRBJ1-4, with D possibly TRBD1 on 5 matching bases. From germline, CDR1 is LGHNA and CDR2 YNFKEQ. The CDR3 length is 15 residues. V was cut by 1 base and J by 8 bases, with 14 bases left in between. CDR3 in DNA: TGTGCCAGCAGCCAAGGAAGGGGCGAGGGGGAAAAACTGTTTTTT. Protein: CASSQGRGEGEKLFF.

The chain uses TRBV7-9 and TRBJ2-3; no clear D gene. Trimming shortened V by 3 bases and J by 6 bases, and 13 bases separated the two germline ends. Germline loops: CDR1 SEHNR, CDR2 FQNEAQ (reference sequence). The CDR3 runs to 14 residues. The CDR3 protein is CASSFVRGGDTQYF. The CDR3 region has the DNA TGTGCCAGCAGCTTCGTGAGAGGTGGGGATACGCAGTATTTT.

The rearrangement uses TRBV5-4 and TRBJ1-5; 8 bases fit TRBD1. The length of the CDR3 is 14 residues. Germline V gene sequence: CDR1 SGHNT, CDR2 YYREEE (reference sequence). Unmatched junction bases numbered 9, after V lost 4 bases and J lost 9 bases. The CDR3 is CASSLGTGQGPQHF. CDR3 in DNA: TGTGCCAGCAGCCTAGGGACAGGTCAGGGGCCCCAGCATTTT.

The chain has TRBV9 and TRBJ2-5; tentatively, D is TRBD2 (6 bases). The V end lost 3 bases, the J end lost 4 bases, and 19 bases lay between the germline ends. This CDR3 spans 16 amino acids. Per germline, CDR1 SGDLS and CDR2 YYNGEE. The CDR3 DNA sequence: TGTGCCAGCAGCGGCGGGACTCCCCTAGTAGGAGAGACCCAGTACTTC. This gives the protein CASSGGTPLVGETQYF.

J is TRBJ1-2 and V is TRBV9; no firm D call. V lost 4 bases and J lost 1, with 11 bases in between. Germline lookup yields CDR1 SGDLS and CDR2 YYNGEE. The CDR3 loop spans 14 amino acids. CDR3 residues: CASSTQGSNYGYTF. CDR3 DNA sequence: TGTGCCAGCAGCACCCAAGGAAGTAACTATGGCTACACCTTC. Supplemented by reference TRBV9 and TRBJ1-2, the full variable domain reads DSGVTQTPKHLITATGQRVTLRCSPRSGDLSVYWYQQSLDQGLQFLIQYYNGEERAKGNILERFSAQQFPDLHSELNLSSLELGDSALYFCASSTQGSNYGYTFGSGTRLTVV.

The chain uses TRBV28 and TRBJ1-1, with D perhaps matching TRBD1 (5 bases). V gave up 4 bases and J gave up 2 bases, with 11 bases separating them. This CDR3 is built from 14 residues. CDR1 and CDR2 from the germline V gene are MDHEN and SYDVKM. The CDR3 loop reads CASSSGTANTEAFF. CDR3 in DNA: TGTGCCAGCAGTTCCGGGACGGCAAACACTGAAGCTTTCTTT.

The chain links TRBV7-2 to TRBJ2-7; 16 bases line up with TRBD2. The CDR3 runs 19 residues. With 5 bases clipped from V and 4 bases from J, the junction kept 14 bases outside the gene matches. The germline V gene has CDR1 SGHTA and CDR2 FQGNSA. CDR3 sequence: CASSLPGLAGGSRAYEQYF. DNA of the CDR3: TGTGCCAGCAGCCTCCCGGGACTAGCGGGAGGGTCCAGGGCTTACGAGCAGTACTTC.

This clone was observed a few times. J is TRBJ1-1 and V is TRBV27; TRBD1 might be the D (6 bases). V was shortened by 3 bases and J by 5 bases, with 19 bases between the two germline ends. The length of the CDR3 is 16 residues. Germline CDR1 and CDR2: MNHEY and SMNVEV (reference sequence). The CDR3 protein is CASSFHPQNRVTEAFF. The CDR3 bases are TGTGCCAGCAGTTTCCACCCCCAAAACAGGGTTACTGAAGCTTTCTTT.

Only a few counts were recorded for this clone. The gene calls are TRBV30 and TRBJ1-1; TRBD1 is a possible D gene (6 bases). CDR1 and CDR2 from the germline V gene are GTSNPN and SVGIG (reference sequence). The CDR3 has 13 residues. Trimming cost V 3 bases and J 0 bases, with 8 bases left between them. The CDR3 DNA reads as TGTGCCTGGAGCCGACAGGTGAACACTGAAGCTTTCTTT. This sequence encodes CAWSRQVNTEAFF.

CDR3 nucleotide sequence: TGTGCCAGCAGCACTATCCGGGACAGGACTAATGGCTACACCTTC. It specifies CASSTIRDRTNGYTF. V is TRBV9 and J is TRBJ1-2; 8 bases line up with TRBD1. J lost 6 bases, V lost 4 bases, and 11 bases had no gene match. Germline CDR1 SGDLS, CDR2 YYNGEE. This CDR3 has 15 amino acids.

The rearrangement uses TRBV2 and TRBJ1-1; no definite D call. There are 10 residues in the CDR3. The germline V gene has CDR1 SNHLY and CDR2 FYNNEI. V was cut by 4 bases and J by 7 bases, with 4 bases left in between. CDR3 region: CASSGNEAFF. CDR3 nucleotides: TGTGCCAGCAGTGGAAATGAAGCTTTCTTT.

The chain has TRBV5-1 and TRBJ2-3; D not resolved. Looked up from germline, CDR1 is SGHRS and CDR2 is YFSETQ. V gave up 0 bases and J gave up 2 bases, with 4 bases separating them. The CDR3 spans 13 residues. This CDR3 is CASSLDPTDTQYF. The CDR3 region has the DNA TGCGCCAGCAGCTTGGACCCCACAGATACGCAGTATTTT.

This clone has more than one count but fewer than ten. The V gene is TRBV5-1, the J gene TRBJ2-3, with TRBD2 matching 9 bases. V trimming: 3 bases; J trimming: 2 bases; junction bases outside the gene matches: 7. The CDR3 is 16 residues long. CDR1 is SGHRS and CDR2 is YFSETQ in the germline V gene. For the CDR3, the DNA is TGCGCCAGCAGCTGGTACTCTAGCGGGGCCACAGATACGCAGTATTTT. Translation gives CASSWYSSGATDTQYF. Full variable domain (outside the CDR3, taken from reference TRBV5-1 and TRBJ2-3): KAGVTQTPRYLIKTRGQQVTLSCSPISGHRSVSWYQQTPGQGLQFLFEYFSETQRNKGNFPGRFSGRQFSNSRSEMNVSTLELGDSALYLCASSWYSSGATDTQYFGPGTRLTVL.

The chain carries TRBV27 and TRBJ2-1; D gene unclear. The CDR3 is 15 amino acids. The ends were cut back, 3 bases at V and 0 bases at J, with 9 bases in the middle. CDR1 and CDR2 from the germline V gene are MNHEY and SMNVEV (reference sequence). CDR3 loop: CASSFRISSYNEQFF. CDR3 sequence (DNA): TGTGCCAGCAGTTTTAGGATAAGCTCCTACAATGAGCAGTTCTTC.

This clone has a handful of counts. V and J are TRBV11-2 and TRBJ2-3; D is perhaps TRBD2 (7 bases). V shed 7 bases and J shed 5 bases, with 16 bases lying between them. CDR3 length: 14 amino acids. Germline V gene lookup returns CDR1 SGHAT and CDR2 FQNNGV. CDR3 loop: CASISEGGRDTQYF. The CDR3 DNA sequence: TGTGCCAGCATCTCTGAGGGGGGGCGAGATACGCAGTATTTT.

The sample holds a few counts of this clone. The chain couples TRBV15 to TRBJ2-5, with D hard to call. Germline V lookup: CDR1 LNHNV, CDR2 YYDKDF (reference sequence). Trimming took off 0 bases at V and 5 bases at J, with 13 bases between the two ends. This CDR3 is 15 amino acids long. The CDR3 nucleotides read TGTGCCACCAGCAGAGATCTAGGGCAGTCGGAGACCCAGTACTTC. The encoded protein is CATSRDLGQSETQYF.

The rearrangement links TRBV7-3 to TRBJ2-3, with TRBD2 matching 14 bases. The CDR3 runs to 16 residues. The V gene's germline CDR1 is SGHTA and CDR2 FQGTGA. J was trimmed by 10 bases and V by 0 bases; bases with no gene match: 6. This CDR3 reads CASSLTPTSGRVSQYF. The CDR3 DNA reads TGTGCCAGCAGCTTAACCCCGACTAGCGGGAGGGTTTCGCAGTATTTT.

The genes are TRBV19 and TRBJ2-2, with a possible D match to TRBD2 (5 bases). The V gene lost 1 base and the J gene lost 8 bases, with 11 bases spanning the gap. CDR3 length: 14 residues. Germline CDR1 reads LNHDA; CDR2 reads SQIVND (reference sequence). The CDR3 is CASSIAEGAGELFF. For the CDR3, the DNA is TGTGCCAGTAGTATAGCCGAGGGCGCGGGGGAGCTGTTTTTT.

The rearrangement joins TRBV10-3 to TRBJ1-2; tentatively, D is TRBD1 (6 bases). Germline CDR1 is ENHRY and CDR2 is SYGVKD. Trimming shortened V by 5 bases and J by 0 bases, and 13 bases separated the two germline ends. This CDR3 has 15 residues. CDR3 DNA: TGTGCCATCAGTTACACAGGGATGCCTAACTATGGCTACACCTTC. Translation: CAISYTGMPNYGYTF.

Points on this clone: Distinct nucleotide sequences in the sample also encode this CDR3. The V call is TRBV18, the J call TRBJ2-4; perhaps TRBD1 as D (6 bases). This CDR3 spans 12 amino acids. CDR1 KGHSH and CDR2 LQKENI come from the germline V gene. V was shortened by 0 bases and J by 9 bases, with 6 bases between the two germline ends. The CDR3 DNA reads as TGTGCCAGCTCACCACCAGGGGGCATTCAGTACTTC. Translated: CASSPPGGIQYF.

This clone was counted only a few times. The chain employs TRBV7-2 and TRBJ1-3; D is perhaps TRBD1 (6 bases). V lost 0 bases to trimming and J lost 0 bases, with 12 bases between them. This CDR3 region has 17 residues. The germline V gene has CDR1 SGHTA and CDR2 FQGNSA. The CDR3 DNA sequence: TGTGCCAGCAGCTTAGCCCCGGGGGGCTACTCTGGAAACACCATATATTTT. Translated: CASSLAPGGYSGNTIYF.

The rearrangement links TRBV4-3 to TRBJ1-5; unclear D gene. In germline, CDR1 is LGHNA, CDR2 YSLEER. Trimming removed 3 bases from V and 5 bases from J, with 11 bases in between. This CDR3 is built from 14 residues. The CDR3 loop reads CASSQALGDQPQHF. The CDR3 coding sequence is TGCGCCAGCAGCCAGGCTCTCGGTGATCAGCCCCAGCATTTT.

The chain employs TRBV7-2 and TRBJ2-2, with 8 nucleotides matching TRBD2. Unmatched junction bases numbered 8, after V lost 0 bases and J lost 5 bases. Germline CDR1 and CDR2: SGHTA and FQGNSA. CDR3 length equals 17 residues. CDR3 sequence reads: CASSLAGRVDGTGELFF. The CDR3 bases are TGTGCCAGCAGCTTAGCCGGGAGGGTTGACGGGACCGGGGAGCTGTTTTTT.

The count of this clone is one. The J gene is TRBJ2-7, the V gene TRBV18, with 11 bases aligning to TRBD2. This CDR3 spans 16 amino acids. Germline CDR1 KGHSH, CDR2 LQKENI. The J segment lost 7 bases and the V segment lost 5 bases, leaving 13 bases of the junction unmatched. The CDR3 loop reads CASSESVAGGPGEQYF. Written as DNA, the CDR3 is TGTGCCAGCTCAGAATCAGTAGCGGGAGGGCCAGGAGAGCAGTACTTC.

This clone was seen only a few times. The V gene is TRBV4-2, the J gene TRBJ1-2; 9 nucleotides align to TRBD1. Germline V gene data show CDR1 as LGHNA and CDR2 as YNFKEQ. Unmatched junction bases numbered 5, after V lost 0 bases and J lost 0 bases. The CDR3 extends over 17 amino acids. DNA of the CDR3: TGTGCCAGCAGCCAAGAACAGGGGGCCCCGTCTAACTATGGCTACACCTTC. Translation: CASSQEQGAPSNYGYTF.

V usage is TRBV9 and J usage is TRBJ1-5; tentative D call: TRBD1 (5 bases). V was cut by 3 bases and J by 15 bases, with 22 bases left in between. The CDR3 spans 14 residues. Germline V gives CDR1 SGDLS, CDR2 YYNGEE. The CDR3 region has the DNA TGTGCCAGCAGCGCGGGGAGGTCTTCGGGACCAATGCATTTT. Its translation is CASSAGRSSGPMHF.

This clone was detected only a few times. The V and J genes are TRBV7-9 and TRBJ1-1; D is perhaps TRBD1 (6 bases). Germline CDR1 reads SEHNR; CDR2 reads FQNEAQ (reference sequence). The CDR3 covers 15 residues. The V gene lost 3 bases and the J gene lost 4 bases, with 15 bases spanning the gap. Written as DNA, the CDR3 is TGTGCCAGCAGCTTTGCGGACAGTCCCCTCACTGAAGCTTTCTTT. Amino acid sequence: CASSFADSPLTEAFF.

V is TRBV5-4 and J is TRBJ1-1; 9 positions agree with TRBD1. V shed 4 bases, J shed 11 bases, and the junction held 12 bases outside the gene matches. The germline V gene has CDR1 SGHNT and CDR2 YYREEE (reference sequence). This CDR3 contains 14 residues. Here the CDR3 DNA reads TGTGCCAGCAGCGGACCCGGGACAGGGAGATGGGCTTTCTTT. It specifies CASSGPGTGRWAFF.

The chain carries TRBV19 and TRBJ1-6; D is undetermined. CDR1 is LNHDA and CDR2 is SQIVND in the germline V gene (reference sequence). The V and J ends lost 3 bases and 5 bases respectively, with 2 bases between them. This CDR3 region has 12 residues. CDR3: CASSIHNSPLHF. The CDR3 DNA sequence: TGTGCCAGTAGTATCCATAATTCACCCCTCCACTTT.

This clone was counted only a few times. The chain links TRBV7-2 to TRBJ2-6, with D perhaps TRBD1 or TRBD2 (5 bases each). Germline CDR1 SGHTA, CDR2 FQGNSA. The germline V and J ends were trimmed by 4 bases and 0 bases, with 13 bases remaining between them. CDR3 length equals 17 residues. CDR3 bases: TGTGCCAGCAGCTCCGCCGGGACCCCCTCTGGGGCCAACGTCCTGACTTTC. Residues: CASSSAGTPSGANVLTF.